These 10 T cell receptor beta chains originate from one sample sequenced in a study of regulatory T cells in long-lasting Graves disease. Sample time point: newly diagnosed GD, antithyroid drugs for less than 3 months. The TCR library was made from RNA that had been extracted from PBMCs in TRIzol. Library construction for TCR beta used iRepertoire HTBI primers and Arm-PCR of CDR3 regions. TCRdb processed the multiplex PCR reads anew with MiXCR; each CDR3 protein has one entry. The repertoire holds some 240,000 distinct CDR3 sequences, with roughly 19% as singletons. These data also formed part of another study, on T cells in Graves' hyperthyroidism and ophthalmopathy.

The source material was peripheral blood mononuclear cells (PBMCs), sampled at new diagnosis, from a patient treated with antithyroid drugs. The receptors were sampled from a woman aged 30 to 39 with Graves disease.

This clonotype was counted only a few times. This rearrangement joins TRBV27 to TRBJ2-7, with 14 bases identical to TRBD2. CDR1 MNHEY and CDR2 SMNVEV come from the germline V gene (reference sequence). V was clipped by 3 bases and J by 4 bases; unmatched bases: 2. This CDR3 comprises 15 residues. The CDR3: CASSFGTSGRYEQYF. CDR3 bases: TGTGCCAGCAGTTTCGGGACTAGCGGGAGATACGAGCAGTACTTC.

This clonotype was seen a single time. The chain has TRBV15 and TRBJ2-7, with a weak D call TRBD2 (6 bases). V lost 5 bases and J 2 bases, leaving 16 bases between the germline ends. The CDR3 contains 15 residues. Germline CDR1 reads LNHNV; CDR2 reads YYDKDF (reference sequence). CDR3 in amino acids: CATSAHRDSPYEQYF. The CDR3 DNA follows: TGTGCCACCAGCGCTCACCGGGACTCTCCCTACGAGCAGTACTTC.

This clonotype has at least ten counts. V is TRBV2 and J is TRBJ2-3, with D unresolved. The V end lost 7 bases, the J end lost 2 bases, and 13 bases lay between the germline ends. Germline V gene lookup returns CDR1 SNHLY and CDR2 FYNNEI. There are 14 residues in the CDR3. The CDR3 here is CASKKSGSTDTQYF. In nucleotides, the CDR3 is TGTGCCAGCAAGAAGTCTGGATCCACAGATACGCAGTATTTT.

In DNA, the CDR3 is TGTGCCAGCAGTTTTAACAATCAGCCCCAGCATTTT. Its protein is CASSFNNQPQHF. The genes are TRBV27 and TRBJ1-5; D not certain. Deletions cut 3 bases from V and 3 bases from J, with 3 bases between. Germline CDR1 and CDR2: MNHEY and SMNVEV (reference sequence). The CDR3 is 12 residues long.

This clonotype was recorded at least ten times. V gene TRBV20-1 combines with J gene TRBJ1-4; 9 bases match TRBD1. Per germline, CDR1 DFQATT and CDR2 SNEGSKA (reference sequence). The length of the CDR3 is 22 residues. V dropped 1 base and J dropped 4; count of bases not matched to a gene: 25. CDR3 sequence: CSARVASGQGFSFREINEKLFF. In DNA, the CDR3 is TGCAGTGCTAGAGTTGCCTCGGGACAGGGATTCTCTTTCCGGGAGATTAATGAAAAACTGTTTTTT.

In its sample, this clonotype was seen many times. V usage is TRBV6-5 and J usage is TRBJ2-7; D ambiguous. V dropped 4 bases and J dropped 4 bases, with 14 bases sitting between them. The germline CDR1 and CDR2 sequences are MNHEY and SVGAGI. This CDR3 has 14 residues. The CDR3 is CASSLGSVGYEQYF. Here the CDR3 DNA reads TGTGCCAGCAGTTTGGGATCGGTCGGGTACGAGCAGTACTTC.

In this sample, this clonotype turned up many times. V and J are TRBV9 and TRBJ1-1; D is ambiguous. V lost 3 bases to trimming and J lost 4 bases, with 22 bases between them. This CDR3 has 17 residues. The germline V gene has CDR1 SGDLS and CDR2 YYNGEE. Written as DNA, the CDR3 is TGTGCCAGCAGCGACCCCCGGATTGGGGTATTAAGCACTGAAGCTTTCTTT. It yields the protein CASSDPRIGVLSTEAFF.

This clonotype was counted between two and nine times. Mismatch with germline at one junction end may stem from a read error. The chain joins TRBV12-3 or TRBV12-4 to TRBJ1-4; weak D call: TRBD1 (5 bases). The CDR3 runs 14 residues. CDR3 protein: CASSSHRQGENLCF. CDR3 sequence (DNA): TGTGCCAGCAGTTCACACAGGCAGGGTGAAAATCTGTGTTTT.

CDR3 amino acids: CATKIRGRADGELFF. The CDR3 region has the DNA TGTGCCACTAAGATTCGTGGTCGAGCAGACGGGGAGCTGTTTTTT. The rearrangement uses TRBV15 and TRBJ2-2; D unresolved. The V gene's germline CDR1 is LNHNV and CDR2 YYDKDF (reference sequence). Trimming stripped 9 bases from V and 7 bases from J, with 21 bases between. The CDR3 consists of 15 residues.

This clonotype was counted ten times or more. This chain joins TRBV2 and TRBJ1-2; perhaps TRBD1 as D (6 bases). Trimming pared 6 bases from V and 6 bases from J, leaving 14 bases between. The CDR3 totals 13 residues. The germline V gene encodes CDR1 SNHLY and CDR2 FYNNEI. CDR3 nucleotides: TGTGCCAGCAGAGGGGGAGTCGATAATGGCTACACCTTC. This sequence encodes CASRGGVDNGYTF.